This T cell receptor (beta chain) is from a study of blood T cell repertoires in COVID-19. Overall study context: From the United States, Italy and Spain came samples of acute and convalescent COVID-19. The analysed material was cDNA or gDNA that came from T cells, B-cell-depleted T cells, or PBMCs.

The CDR3 is made up of 15 amino acids. The V end lost 2 bases, the J end lost 6 bases, and 14 bases lay between the germline ends. Germline CDR1 is MNHEY and CDR2 is SVGEGT. Per the original methods: Amplified reference gene primers provided the basis for estimating nucleated cell counts. Measured with immunoSEQ multiplex PCR; TCRdb has only the in-frame clones, and not every one. V, J and clone size are those of that table, while D and trimming were read from the DNA. Of approximately 60,000 clones listed, just over 85% are singletons. The TCR comes from a man aged 45-65 years with active COVID-19. V and J are TRBV6-2 or TRBV6-3 and TRBJ1-5, with D unclear. The sequenced sample was peripheral blood. CDR3 DNA sequence: TGTGCCAGCAGTTACGAGGAGGATGGTCCTCAGCCCCAGCATTTT. Amino acids: CASSYEEDGPQPQHF.